This T cell receptor beta chain was sequenced in a study of blood T cells in healthy people across ages. A J-beta primer mix and a sample-barcoded 5' primer were used in a second PCR of roughly 7 to 12 cycles. MiXCR, run by TCRdb on the 5' RACE reads, gives a single entry per CDR3 protein. This table has about 1.8 million distinct CDR3 sequences, approximately 50% appearing once. The CDR3 extends over 17 amino acids. The ends lost 5 bases at V and 9 bases at J; junction bases unmatched: 20. Germline assignment: CDR1 SNHLY and CDR2 FYNNEI. This chain joins TRBV2 and TRBJ2-3, with 7 bases identical to TRBD2. This receptor was taken from a woman aged 40 to 50 in good health. The sequencing input was blood. The CDR3, as DNA: TGTGCCAGCAGTACCCGCCTGGGGGACTACAAAGGCGTCACGCAGTATTTT. Its translation: CASSTRLGDYKGVTQYF.